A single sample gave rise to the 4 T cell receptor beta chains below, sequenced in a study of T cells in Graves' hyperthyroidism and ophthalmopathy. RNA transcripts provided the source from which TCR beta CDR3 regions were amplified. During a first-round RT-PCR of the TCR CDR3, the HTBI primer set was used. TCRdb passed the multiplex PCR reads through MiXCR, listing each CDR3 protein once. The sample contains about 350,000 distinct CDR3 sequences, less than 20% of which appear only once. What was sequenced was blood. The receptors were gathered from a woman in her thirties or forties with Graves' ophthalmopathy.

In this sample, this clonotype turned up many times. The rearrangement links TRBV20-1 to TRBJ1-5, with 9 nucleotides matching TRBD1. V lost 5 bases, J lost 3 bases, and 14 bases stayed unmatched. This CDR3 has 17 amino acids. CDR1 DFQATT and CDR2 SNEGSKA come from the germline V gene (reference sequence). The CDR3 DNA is TGCAGTGCTGCCGGGACAGGGAATGGAGGGGACAATCAGCCCCAGCATTTT. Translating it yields CSAAGTGNGGDNQPQHF.

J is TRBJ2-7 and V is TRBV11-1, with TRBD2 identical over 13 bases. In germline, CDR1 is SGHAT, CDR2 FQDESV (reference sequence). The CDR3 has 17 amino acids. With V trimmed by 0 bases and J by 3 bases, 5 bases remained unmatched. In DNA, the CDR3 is TGTGCCAGCAGCTTAGCCTGGACTAGCGGGAGAGGCTACGAGCAGTACTTC. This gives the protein CASSLAWTSGRGYEQYF.

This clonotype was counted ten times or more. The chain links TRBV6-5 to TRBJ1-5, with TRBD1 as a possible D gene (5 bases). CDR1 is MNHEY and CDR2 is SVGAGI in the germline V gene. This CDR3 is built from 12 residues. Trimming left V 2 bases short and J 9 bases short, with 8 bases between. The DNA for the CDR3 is TGTGCCAGCAGTTACACGGGGGGGCCCCAGCATTTT. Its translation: CASSYTGGPQHF.

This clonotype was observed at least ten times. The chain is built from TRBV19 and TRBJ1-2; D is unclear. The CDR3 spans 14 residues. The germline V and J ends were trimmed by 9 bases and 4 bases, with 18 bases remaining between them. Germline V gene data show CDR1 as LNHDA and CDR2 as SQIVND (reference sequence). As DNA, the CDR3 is TGTGCCAGCCGACCCGACGGTCCTCCCTATGGCTACACCTTC. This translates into CASRPDGPPYGYTF. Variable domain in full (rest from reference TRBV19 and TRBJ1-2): DGGITQSPKYLFRKEGQNVTLSCEQNLNHDAMYWYRQDPGQGLRLIYYSQIVNDFQKGDIAEGYSVSREKKESFPLTVTSAQKNPTAFYLCASRPDGPPYGYTFGSGTRLTVV.